The 10 T cell receptor beta chains listed next were all sequenced from one sample in a study of blood T cells in healthy people across ages. Through a sample-barcoded 5' primer and a J-beta primer mix, a second PCR was run for roughly 6 to 12 cycles. Using its own MiXCR run on the 5' RACE reads, TCRdb lists one record per CDR3 protein. The sample holds over a million distinct CDR3 sequences, approximately 42% seen once. The specimen was blood. These receptors all come from a woman aged 18 to 35 in good health.

The DNA of the CDR3 is TGTGCCAGCAGGGGTGACAGGGGGAATCAGCCCCAGCATTTT. This translates into CASRGDRGNQPQHF. The rearrangement links TRBV2 to TRBJ1-5; 9 nucleotides match TRBD1. V shed 6 bases and J 4 bases; nucleotides not matched to a gene: 4. The CDR3 is made up of 14 amino acids. Germline V gene sequence: CDR1 SNHLY, CDR2 FYNNEI.

This clonotype showed up many times. The chain has TRBV5-1 and TRBJ1-2; tentatively, D is TRBD1 (6 bases). V lost 4 bases and J lost 0, with 10 bases in between. Per the germline V gene, CDR1 is SGHRS and CDR2 is YFSETQ. The CDR3 contains 14 residues. CDR3 sequence: CASSTGQTNYGYTF. In DNA form, the CDR3 reads TGCGCCAGCAGCACCGGACAGACTAACTATGGCTACACCTTC.

This chain uses TRBV5-5 with TRBJ1-1; no definite D call. The V gene's germline CDR1 is SGHKS and CDR2 YYEKEE (reference sequence). This CDR3 contains 17 residues. The V end lost 4 bases, the J end lost 0 bases, and 19 bases lay between the germline ends. The CDR3 sequence: CASSPEEASRVNTEAFF. The CDR3 DNA sequence: TGTGCCAGCAGCCCGGAGGAGGCCTCCCGTGTGAACACTGAAGCTTTCTTT. The full variable domain, completed using reference TRBV5-5 and TRBJ1-1, is DAGVTQSPTHLIKTRGQQVTLRCSPISGHKSVSWYQQVLGQGPQFIFQYYEKEERGRGNFPDRFSARQFPNYSSELNVNALLLGDSALYLCASSPEEASRVNTEAFFGQGTRLTVV.

This clonotype has only a few counts. J is TRBJ2-1 and V is TRBV3-1, with 12 positions matching TRBD2. CDR3 length equals 15 residues. Germline assignment: CDR1 LGHDT and CDR2 YNNKEL (reference sequence). The V segment lost 6 bases and the J segment 5 bases; nucleotides outside the gene matches: 5. CDR3 nucleotide sequence: TGTGCCAGCAGACACGGGACTAGCGGGCACAATGAGCAGTTCTTC. Protein product: CASRHGTSGHNEQFF.

The rearrangement uses TRBV2 and TRBJ1-6, with D tentatively TRBD1 (5 bases). This CDR3 spans 15 amino acids. V was clipped by 4 bases and J by 9 bases, with 16 bases between them. The germline gives CDR1 SNHLY, CDR2 FYNNEI. The CDR3 region has the DNA TGTGCCAGCAGTGGGTCAGGGTCGGCTAGTTCACCCCTCCACTTT. This codes for CASSGSGSASSPLHF.

This clonotype came up a few times. DNA of the CDR3: TGTGCCAGCAGCTTAGGGAGACCCACCCAAGAGACCCAGTACTTC. Translating it yields CASSLGRPTQETQYF. The V gene is TRBV7-9, the J gene TRBJ2-5; D ambiguous. Deletions cut 1 base from V and 1 base from J, with 10 bases between. This CDR3 comprises 15 residues. Germline CDR1 is SEHNR and CDR2 is FQNEAQ (reference sequence).

The genes are TRBV6-1 and TRBJ2-5, with D possibly matching TRBD2 (5 bases). The CDR3 spans 13 residues. V lost 3 bases and J lost 11, with 16 bases in between. The germline CDR1 and CDR2 sequences are MNHNS and SASEGT. In DNA, the CDR3 is TGTGCCAGCAGTGATACTAGTTTCAATGAGCAGTACTTC. Encoded protein: CASSDTSFNEQYF.

V is TRBV5-1 and J is TRBJ2-1, with 7 bases identical to TRBD2. Germline loops: CDR1 SGHRS, CDR2 YFSETQ. The V and J ends lost 4 bases and 4 bases, in that order; junction bases with no gene match: 11. This CDR3 contains 16 residues. CDR3 amino acids: CASSPSIQGGYNEQFF. DNA for the CDR3: TGCGCCAGCAGCCCATCGATCCAGGGAGGGTACAATGAGCAGTTCTTC. The whole variable domain, remainder taken from reference TRBV5-1 and TRBJ2-1, is KAGVTQTPRYLIKTRGQQVTLSCSPISGHRSVSWYQQTPGQGLQFLFEYFSETQRNKGNFPGRFSGRQFSNSRSEMNVSTLELGDSALYLCASSPSIQGGYNEQFFGPGTRLTVL.

This chain connects TRBV7-2 to TRBJ1-5, with 9 bases matching TRBD1. CDR3 length: 16 residues. The V and J ends lost 5 bases and 5 bases, in that order; junction bases with no gene match: 10. Germline V gene data show CDR1 as SGHTA and CDR2 as FQGNSA. CDR3 in amino acids: CASSRRRDRVHQPQHF. CDR3 nucleotides: TGTGCCAGCAGCCGGAGGAGGGACAGGGTTCATCAGCCCCAGCATTTT.

This clonotype came up a few times. This chain links TRBV5-1 with TRBJ2-1; tentative D call: TRBD2 (6 bases). CDR1 SGHRS and CDR2 YFSETQ come from the germline V gene. Trimming pared 2 bases from V and 7 bases from J, leaving 16 bases between. CDR3 length: 15 residues. CDR3 nucleotide sequence: TGCGCCAGCAGCTTAGTAGCGGACGGACGGAATGAGCAGTTCTTC. It codes for CASSLVADGRNEQFF. Full variable domain (outside the CDR3, taken from reference TRBV5-1 and TRBJ2-1): KAGVTQTPRYLIKTRGQQVTLSCSPISGHRSVSWYQQTPGQGLQFLFEYFSETQRNKGNFPGRFSGRQFSNSRSEMNVSTLELGDSALYLCASSLVADGRNEQFFGPGTRLTVL.